The clone carrying this T cell receptor beta chain was detected once. No antigen is known for it. The record originates from a study of OX40 agonist ivuxolimab in advanced cancers. As for the study in general: Every 2 weeks, ivuxolimab was infused into the patients intravenously at between 0.01 and 10 mg/kg. Recorded diagnoses for dose-escalation patients were hepatocellular carcinoma, melanoma, renal cell or head and neck cancer. Patients were roughly 81% male with ages roughly 23 to 79, mean roughly 64. Whole-study results and caveats: Relatively little clonal expansion, among the lowest observed, appeared in partial responders at 0.1-3.0 mg/kg.

After removal of 3 bases from V and 4 bases from J, the junction contained 6 bases not matched to a gene. This CDR3 is 15 amino acids long. Per germline, CDR1 LGHNA and CDR2 YSLEER. Clones were read by immunoSEQ multiplex PCR, and TCRdb kept only the in-frame ones, dropping some. Of about 80,000 clones in the sample, about four fifths are singletons; the top ten hold 20% to 25%. This clonotype was sampled from an adult with an advanced solid tumor such as melanoma, head and neck, liver or kidney cancer. This chain connects TRBV4-3 to TRBJ2-7; 10 bases agree with TRBD2. The specimen was CD4+ or CD8+ T cells sorted from blood, collected in a trial of the OX40 agonist ivuxolimab. CDR3 region: CASSQGVAGGYEQYF. CDR3 nucleotides: TGCGCCAGCAGCCAGGGGGTAGCGGGGGGATACGAGCAGTACTTC.